Presented here are 6 T cell receptor beta chains from one specimen sequenced in a study of vaccination and CD4 T cells after COVID-19. Treatment meaning: approximately 11-day PBMC culture with coronavirus spike peptide pools or control peptides (ViraFEST assay). CD4+ T cells that had been cultured provided DNA sequenced with the Oncomine TCR Beta short-read assay. Via MiXCR, TCRdb re-called the PCR reads, giving one row per CDR3 protein. The data show about 15,000 distinct CDR3 sequences, roughly half seen once. The antigens these receptors bind are not known. Source material: CD4+ T cells from blood, cultured in vitro. The receptors come from a human donor who had recovered from COVID-19.

The chain combines TRBV7-2 with TRBJ2-6, with D perhaps assigned TRBD1 or TRBD2 (5 bases each). Looked up from germline, CDR1 is SGHTA and CDR2 is FQGNSA. V dropped 5 bases and J dropped 2 bases, with 16 bases sitting between them. This CDR3 spans 17 amino acids. CDR3 bases: TGTGCCAGCAGCACACCCGGGGCCCTAGCTGGGGCCAACGTCCTGACTTTC. Protein: CASSTPGALAGANVLTF. Full variable domain (rest looked up from reference TRBV7-2 and TRBJ2-6): GAGVSQSPSNKVTEKGKDVELRCDPISGHTALYWYRQSLGQGLEFLIYFQGNSAPDKSGLPSDRFSAERTGGSVSTLTIQRTQQEDSAVYLCASSTPGALAGANVLTFGAGSRLTVL.

This clonotype is labeled as large. This chain joins TRBV30 and TRBJ1-6, with D possibly TRBD1 on 6 matching bases. This CDR3 is 14 amino acids long. The V gene's germline CDR1 is GTSNPN and CDR2 SVGIG (reference sequence). Trimming removed 2 bases from V and 5 bases from J, with 10 bases in between. The CDR3 bases are TGTGCCTGGAGTAGGGGACAAGATAATTCACCCCTCCACTTT. It codes for CAWSRGQDNSPLHF. Complete variable domain (other parts from reference TRBV30 and TRBJ1-6): SQTIHQWPATLVQPVGSPLSLECTVEGTSNPNLYWYRQAAGRGLQLLFYSVGIGQISSEVPQNLSASRPQDRQFILSSKKLLLSDSGFYLCAWSRGQDNSPLHFGNGTRLTVT.

V is TRBV5-4 and J is TRBJ1-2; possible D gene TRBD1, 6 bases. Trimming shortened V by 4 bases and J by 5 bases, and 21 bases separated the two germline ends. From germline, CDR1 is SGHNT and CDR2 YYREEE (reference sequence). This CDR3 spans 16 amino acids. DNA of the CDR3: TGTGCCAGCAGCCCGGCCCCGGGACAATCCTTTTATGGCTACACCTTC. Translated, it gives CASSPAPGQSFYGYTF.

The V and J genes are TRBV20-1 and TRBJ1-2; D gene unclear. Germline V gives CDR1 DFQATT, CDR2 SNEGSKA (reference sequence). V dropped 4 bases and J dropped 8 bases, with 2 bases sitting between them. CDR3 size: 8 residues. The CDR3 sequence is CSAKGYTF. The CDR3 DNA reads as TGCAGTGCTAAGGGCTACACCTTC.

This clonotype occurred a few times. The gene calls are TRBV28 and TRBJ1-6; tentative D call: TRBD1 (5 bases). Trimming took 8 bases from V and 7 from J, leaving 15 bases between them. Germline V CDR1 and CDR2: MDHEN, SYDVKM. The CDR3 sequence is 14 residues long. CDR3 loop: CASGTGTVNSPLHF. The CDR3 DNA follows: TGTGCCAGCGGCACCGGGACTGTGAATTCACCCCTCCACTTT.

The rearrangement joins TRBV27 to TRBJ2-5, with TRBD1 matching 7 bases. With 5 bases clipped from V and 5 bases from J, the junction kept 5 bases outside the gene matches. The CDR3 totals 13 residues. CDR1 is MNHEY, CDR2 SMNVEV, per germline (reference sequence). The CDR3 loop reads CASSPQGLETQYF. The CDR3 DNA reads TGTGCCAGCAGTCCACAGGGGTTGGAGACCCAGTACTTC.